The 22 T cell receptor beta chains below were found in one sample sequenced in a study of T cell repertoires in cytomegalovirus infection. In TCRdb, the reads were re-called with MiXCR into one record per CDR3 protein. The data contain around 290,000 distinct CDR3 sequences, roughly 26% of them singletons. The sequenced sample was PBMCs. These receptor sequences come from a human donor in good health (CMV status not recorded). Some clones in this sample may be carry-over from other donors' samples.

The chain joins TRBV3-1 to TRBJ2-7, with 8 bases identical to TRBD1. The CDR3 is made up of 13 amino acids. CDR1 is LGHDT, CDR2 YNNKEL, per germline (reference sequence). Trimming cost V 1 base and J 5 bases; bases outside gene matches: 1. The CDR3 reads CASSQGTGNEQYF. The CDR3 bases are TGTGCCAGCAGCCAAGGGACAGGGAACGAGCAGTACTTC.

The chain links TRBV14 to TRBJ2-1; D gene unclear. Trimming stripped 2 bases from V and 0 bases from J, with 14 bases between. There are 17 residues in the CDR3. Per the germline V gene, CDR1 is SGHDN and CDR2 is FVKESK. The CDR3 DNA reads as TGTGCCAGCAGCCAACGCCTGAGAGGTAGCTCCTACAATGAGCAGTTCTTC. Translation: CASSQRLRGSSYNEQFF.

This clonotype was counted a few times. The V gene is TRBV6-1, the J gene TRBJ2-2; D remains ambiguous. Germline CDR1 reads MNHNS; CDR2 reads SASEGT. The CDR3 length is 15 residues. V lost 4 bases, J lost 4 bases, and 13 bases lay in between. CDR3 sequence: CASSVIRTITGELFF. CDR3 bases: TGTGCCAGCAGTGTAATCCGAACCATCACCGGGGAGCTGTTTTTT.

V and J are TRBV20-1 and TRBJ2-7; maybe TRBD2 (5 bases). CDR3 size: 14 residues. The germline CDR1 and CDR2 sequences are DFQATT and SNEGSKA (reference sequence). Trimming removed 3 bases from V and 2 bases from J, with 14 bases in between. The CDR3 is CSARRRADPYEQYF. The CDR3 DNA follows: TGCAGTGCTAGGAGGCGGGCCGACCCCTACGAGCAGTACTTC.

In this sample, this clonotype turned up a few times. The chain carries TRBV20-1 and TRBJ2-2; TRBD2 aligns across 12 bases. The CDR3 extends over 18 amino acids. V trimming: 5 bases; J trimming: 3 bases; junction bases outside the gene matches: 13. Germline V gene sequence: CDR1 DFQATT, CDR2 SNEGSKA (reference sequence). The CDR3 nucleotides read TGCAGTGCTCCCCCCCCCGGGACTAGCGGGCGATACACCGGGGAGCTGTTTTTT. It encodes CSAPPPGTSGRYTGELFF.

This clonotype was found many times. The V call is TRBV7-9, the J call TRBJ1-5, with a tentative D call TRBD1 (5 bases). The V end lost 5 bases, the J end lost 2 bases, and 19 bases lay between the germline ends. Germline V lookup: CDR1 SEHNR, CDR2 FQNEAQ (reference sequence). The CDR3 has 17 amino acids. The CDR3 loop reads CASSVNVGGAGNQPQHF. CDR3 in DNA: TGTGCCAGCAGCGTTAACGTCGGGGGAGCGGGCAATCAGCCCCAGCATTTT. The variable domain in full, completed from reference TRBV7-9 and TRBJ1-5, reads DTGVSQNPRHKITKRGQNVTFRCDPISEHNRLYWYRQTLGQGPEFLTYFQNEAQLEKSRLLSDRFSAERPKGSFSTLEIQRTEQGDSAMYLCASSVNVGGAGNQPQHFGDGTRLSIL.

V and J are TRBV7-2 and TRBJ2-2, with D tentatively TRBD1 (5 bases). V was cut by 3 bases and J by 7 bases, with 9 bases left in between. This CDR3 spans 13 amino acids. From germline, CDR1 is SGHTA and CDR2 FQGNSA. The CDR3 DNA reads TGTGCCAGCAGCTTTACAAGGGGCGGGGAGCTGTTTTTT. Encoded protein: CASSFTRGGELFF.

This clonotype occurred many times. This rearrangement joins TRBV7-2 to TRBJ1-2; no firm D call. Germline lookup yields CDR1 SGHTA and CDR2 FQGNSA. Trimming took off 3 bases at V and 3 bases at J, with 11 bases between the two ends. This CDR3 is built from 14 residues. The CDR3 is CASSFGEGYYGYTF. As DNA, the CDR3 is TGTGCCAGCAGCTTCGGGGAGGGATACTATGGCTACACCTTC.

This clonotype showed up just a few times. J is TRBJ2-1 and V is TRBV28; 12 bases align to TRBD2. J lost 9 bases, V lost 5 bases, and 5 bases had no gene match. The CDR3 sequence is 14 residues long. Germline V gene lookup returns CDR1 MDHEN and CDR2 SYDVKM. CDR3 sequence: CASSPSGGESEQFF. CDR3 bases: TGTGCCAGCAGTCCTAGCGGGGGGGAGAGTGAGCAGTTCTTC.

This clonotype has at least ten counts. The chain couples TRBV7-2 to TRBJ2-2; D gene uncertain. Trimming shortened V by 8 bases and J by 5 bases, and 12 bases separated the two germline ends. The CDR3 length is 13 residues. CDR1 is SGHTA, CDR2 FQGNSA, per germline. The CDR3 protein is CASAPLVTGELFF. DNA for the CDR3: TGTGCCAGCGCCCCGTTGGTGACCGGGGAGCTGTTTTTT.

This clonotype was seen a few times. This chain joins TRBV4-3 and TRBJ2-3; D not resolved. The CDR3 extends over 17 amino acids. The ends were cut back, 0 bases at V and 0 bases at J, with 13 bases in the middle. Per germline, CDR1 LGHNA and CDR2 YSLEER. The CDR3 coding sequence is TGCGCCAGCAGCCAAGACCGGACGGCGATTAGCACAGATACGCAGTATTTT. It codes for CASSQDRTAISTDTQYF.

This clonotype was picked up many times. CDR3 protein: CASSSNSHEQYF. As DNA, the CDR3 is TGTGCCAGCAGCTCAAACAGCCACGAGCAGTACTTC. V and J are TRBV7-2 and TRBJ2-7; D remains unclear. Per the germline V gene, CDR1 is SGHTA and CDR2 is FQGNSA. Trimming removed 4 bases from V and 5 bases from J, with 9 bases in between. This CDR3 is built from 12 residues.

The chain joins TRBV3-1 to TRBJ1-2; D ambiguous. Germline CDR1 reads LGHDT; CDR2 reads YNNKEL (reference sequence). Trimming pared 1 base from V and 2 bases from J, leaving 11 bases between. The CDR3 is 15 amino acids. CDR3 bases: TGTGCCAGCAGCCAAGGCCCGACGCTAAACTATGGCTACACCTTC. Protein: CASSQGPTLNYGYTF.

This clonotype showed up just a few times. V usage is TRBV28 and J usage is TRBJ1-5; D not resolved. The germline gives CDR1 MDHEN, CDR2 SYDVKM. The V end was cut by 4 bases, the J end by 6 bases, with 7 bases between. The CDR3 is 12 residues long. CDR3 nucleotide sequence: TGTGCCAGCAGTTCCCGCCGTCAGCCCCAGCATTTT. Its protein is CASSSRRQPQHF.

This clonotype has just one count. Just one base apart from a much larger clone, this may be a read error. The chain joins TRBV7-2 to TRBJ2-1; 7 bases align to TRBD2. This CDR3 comprises 15 residues. Looked up from germline, CDR1 is SGHTA and CDR2 is FQGNSA. J gave up 6 bases and V 5 bases, and 10 bases lay outside the gene matches. As DNA, the CDR3 is TGTGCCAGCAGCCCTTGGGGGGGGACGGCCAATGAGCAGTTCTTC. Its protein is CASSPWGGTANEQFF.

There are a few counts of this clonotype. The V and J genes are TRBV28 and TRBJ2-3; D gene unclear. The germline CDR1 and CDR2 sequences are MDHEN and SYDVKM. V was cut by 2 bases and J by 6 bases, with 6 bases left in between. The CDR3 length is 12 residues. CDR3 in DNA: TGTGCCAGCAGTTTAAGTTATGATACGCAGTATTTT. It encodes CASSLSYDTQYF.

At least ten counts were recorded for this clonotype. CDR3 amino acids: CASSSPGNTEAFF. The CDR3 coding sequence is TGTGCCAGCAGTTCCCCCGGGAACACTGAAGCTTTCTTT. This sequence joins TRBV6-1 and TRBJ1-1, with D hard to call. Per the germline V gene, CDR1 is MNHNS and CDR2 is SASEGT. The CDR3 covers 13 residues. V shed 5 bases and J shed 1 base, with 8 bases lying between them.

This clonotype was counted ten times or more. The chain recombines TRBV7-2 with TRBJ1-4, with 9 positions matching TRBD1. The germline V gene has CDR1 SGHTA and CDR2 FQGNSA. The junction had 4 bases not matched to a gene; V was cut back by 5 bases and J by 3 bases. The CDR3 extends over 15 amino acids. CDR3 nucleotide sequence: TGTGCCAGCAGCCCACAGGGGGCTGCTAATGAAAAACTGTTTTTT. The encoded protein is CASSPQGAANEKLFF.

The table lists this clonotype with a few counts. The chain joins TRBV12-3 or TRBV12-4 to TRBJ2-5; D uncertain. V was pared by 5 bases and J by 0 bases, with 13 bases between. The CDR3 is made up of 15 amino acids. CDR3 sequence: CASSGPDIYQETQYF. Here the CDR3 DNA reads TGTGCCAGCAGTGGGCCCGACATCTACCAAGAGACCCAGTACTTC.

This clonotype was seen just once. V is TRBV20-1 and J is TRBJ2-1; TRBD2 agrees at 10 bases. This CDR3 has 15 amino acids. The ends lost 1 base at V and 6 bases at J; junction bases unmatched: 6. Germline CDR1 and CDR2: DFQATT and SNEGSKA (reference sequence). The CDR3 nucleotides read TGCAGTGCTAGAGTTCCAGCGGGAGGGAGCAATGAGCAGTTCTTC. Amino acids: CSARVPAGGSNEQFF.

The chain links TRBV12-3 or TRBV12-4 to TRBJ2-7; possibly TRBD1 or TRBD2 for D (6 bases each). This CDR3 contains 15 residues. V lost 1 base, J lost 4 bases, and 14 bases lay in between. The CDR3 loop reads CASSLGGGPLYEQYF. The CDR3 DNA reads TGTGCCAGCAGTTTAGGTGGGGGGCCCTTATACGAGCAGTACTTC.

This clonotype was counted a few times. This chain joins TRBV11-2 and TRBJ1-1, with TRBD1 identical over 7 bases. This CDR3 has 12 amino acids. Germline-derived CDR1 and CDR2 are SGHAT and FQNNGV. V dropped 5 bases and J dropped 5; count of bases not matched to a gene: 2. CDR3 in DNA: TGTGCCAGCAGCACAGGGGTTACTGAAGCTTTCTTT. Translating gives CASSTGVTEAFF.